One T cell receptor (beta chain) is described in this entry. Its antigen is not identified. The sequenced template was RNA, covering the TCR beta CDR3 region. Following a first-round RT-PCR that used HTBI primers, a second-round multiplex PCR was carried out. TCRdb processed the multiplex PCR reads anew with MiXCR; each CDR3 protein has one entry. In the table there are about 210,000 distinct CDR3 sequences, around 28% of which are singletons. Ophthalmopathy was moderately-to-severely active, CAS at least 3, NOSPECS at least 4, lasting under 3 months. The data stem from a study of Graves' ophthalmopathy and Graves' hyperthyroidism. Overall study context: Peripheral blood was gathered at first diagnosis, ahead of any treatment whatsoever. Study conclusions and caveats: Forecasting of ophthalmopathy progression by the model achieved around 68% sensitivity and approximately 72% specificity.

Trimming removed 5 bases at V and 4 bases at J, with 9 bases between. Germline lookup yields CDR1 MNHEY and CDR2 SVGEGT. The CDR3 sequence is 13 residues long. The rearrangement joins TRBV6-2 or TRBV6-3 to TRBJ1-3; the D gene is possibly TRBD1 (5 bases). Sample: peripheral blood. The sequence came from a man aged 50-60 years with Graves' ophthalmopathy. The CDR3 here is CASSGDGGNTIYF. The CDR3, as DNA: TGTGCCAGCAGTGGGGACGGAGGAAACACCATATATTTT.